The rows below give T cell receptor beta chains drawn from one sample of a study of blood T cell repertoires in COVID-19. Repertoires were generated with immunoSEQ multiplex PCR, while TCRdb's copy carries only in-frame clones and drops some. In the table there are roughly 220,000 clones, roughly 79% of which are singletons. Sample: peripheral blood. These receptors came from a woman aged 80 or over with COVID-19, enrolled during active disease. CDR3s include the opening cysteine and the closing phenylalanine or tryptophan. Fields, in order: D gene, J gene, V gene, clone size, CDR3 DNA, CDR3 protein. A D gene is named only where the DNA matches it firmly. Clone size is stated in some rows and not others, as once, few, many or a class when expanded.

D gene: -; J gene: TRBJ2-1; V gene: TRBV28; clone size: -; CDR3 DNA: TGTGCCAGCAGTTTATCCCCTAAGTCTCCGATAAACAATGAGCAGTTCTTC; CDR3 protein: CASSLSPKSPINNEQFF
D gene: -; J gene: TRBJ2-7; V gene: TRBV10-1; clone size: -; CDR3 DNA: TGCGCCAGCAGTGAGTCGGGGACAATTTCAGCGCAGTACTTC; CDR3 protein: CASSESGTISAQYF
D gene: TRBD2; J gene: TRBJ2-2; V gene: TRBV4-3; clone size: once; CDR3 DNA: TGCGCCAGCAGCCAGGGGAGGGCACGGCTGACCGGGGAGCTGTTTTTT; CDR3 protein: CASSQGRARLTGELFF
D gene: -; J gene: TRBJ1-2; V gene: TRBV6-5; clone size: -; CDR3 DNA: TGTGCCAGCAGTTGCGGCGGCGGAGGCTACACCTTC; CDR3 protein: CASSCGGGGYTF
D gene: -; J gene: TRBJ2-1; V gene: TRBV7-2; clone size: -; CDR3 DNA: TGTGCCAGCAGCTTAGATACGGGAACGGGCAATGAGCAGTTCTTC; CDR3 protein: CASSLDTGTGNEQFF
D gene: TRBD1; J gene: TRBJ2-7; V gene: TRBV18; clone size: -; CDR3 DNA: TGTGCCAGCTCCCCCTCCGGGGACAGAAACTACGAGCAGTACTTC; CDR3 protein: CASSPSGDRNYEQYF
D gene: TRBD1; J gene: TRBJ1-1; V gene: TRBV5-1; clone size: -; CDR3 DNA: TGCGCCACCTCTCGGACAGGCGGGAACACTGAAGCTTTCTTT; CDR3 protein: CATSRTGGNTEAFF
D gene: TRBD1; J gene: TRBJ1-5; V gene: TRBV7-9; clone size: -; CDR3 DNA: TGTGCCAGCAGCTTCGACAGGGAGAATCAGCCCCAGCATTTT; CDR3 protein: CASSFDRENQPQHF
D gene: TRBD2; J gene: TRBJ2-3; V gene: TRBV15; clone size: once; CDR3 DNA: TGTGCCACCAGCAGAGAATCAGGGCTAGCGGGAGGGCTACAAGATACGCAGTATTTT; CDR3 protein: CATSRESGLAGGLQDTQYF
D gene: TRBD2; J gene: TRBJ2-1; V gene: TRBV11-1; clone size: -; CDR3 DNA: TGTGCCAGCAGCAGGACTAGCGGGAGTTCGAACAATGAGCAGTTCTTC; CDR3 protein: CASSRTSGSSNNEQFF
D gene: -; J gene: TRBJ2-5; V gene: TRBV10-3; clone size: -; CDR3 DNA: TGTGCCATCAGTGAGTCGATCGGTATGGAGACCCAGTACTTC; CDR3 protein: CAISESIGMETQYF
D gene: -; J gene: TRBJ2-1; V gene: TRBV2; clone size: -; CDR3 DNA: TGTGCCAGCACCCTGCGGGGTACCTCCTACAATGAGCAGTTCTTC; CDR3 protein: CASTLRGTSYNEQFF
D gene: -; J gene: TRBJ2-1; V gene: TRBV19; clone size: -; CDR3 DNA: TGTGCCAGTAGTCCGGGAACAGGGATGGCCTACAATGAGCAGTTCTTC; CDR3 protein: CASSPGTGMAYNEQFF
D gene: TRBD1; J gene: TRBJ1-4; V gene: TRBV11-2; clone size: -; CDR3 DNA: TGTGCCAGCAGGCATACAACAGGGGGCCTGGGAGAAAAACTGTTTTTT; CDR3 protein: CASRHTTGGLGEKLFF
D gene: TRBD2; J gene: TRBJ2-5; V gene: TRBV7-2; clone size: few; CDR3 DNA: TGTGCCAGCAGCTTCCCTAGCGGGGGGCCGTCGAAAAGGGGGACCCAGTACTTC; CDR3 protein: CASSFPSGGPSKRGTQYF
D gene: TRBD2; J gene: TRBJ2-1; V gene: TRBV27; clone size: -; CDR3 DNA: TGTGCCAGCAGCGGGACTAGTAAGAATGAGCAGTTCTTC; CDR3 protein: CASSGTSKNEQFF
D gene: -; J gene: TRBJ1-1; V gene: TRBV5-1; clone size: -; CDR3 DNA: TGCGCCAGCAGTAACAGGTTTGAGAACACTGAAGCTTTCTTT; CDR3 protein: CASSNRFENTEAFF
D gene: -; J gene: TRBJ1-1; V gene: TRBV5-1; clone size: -; CDR3 DNA: TGCGCCAGCAGCTTACCCTCAGCGGGGCGGACTGAAGCTTTCTTT; CDR3 protein: CASSLPSAGRTEAFF
D gene: TRBD2; J gene: TRBJ2-3; V gene: TRBV9; clone size: -; CDR3 DNA: TGTGCCAGCAGCGTAGAACTAGCGGCAGATACGCAGTATTTT; CDR3 protein: CASSVELAADTQYF
D gene: TRBD1; J gene: TRBJ1-2; V gene: TRBV30; clone size: -; CDR3 DNA: TGTGCCTGGAGTTTGGGACAGGGGATGGGCTACACCTTC; CDR3 protein: CAWSLGQGMGYTF
D gene: TRBD1; J gene: TRBJ1-2; V gene: TRBV5-1; clone size: -; CDR3 DNA: TGCGCCAGCAGGGGACAGATCTATGGCTACACCTTC; CDR3 protein: CASRGQIYGYTF
D gene: -; J gene: TRBJ2-7; V gene: TRBV9; clone size: few; CDR3 DNA: TGTGCCAGCAGCCTAGACTCGGGACTCTACGAGCAGTACTTC; CDR3 protein: CASSLDSGLYEQYF
D gene: -; J gene: TRBJ2-2; V gene: TRBV4-1; clone size: -; CDR3 DNA: TGCGCCAGCAGCCAATTTCGTTCCCCCGGGGAGCTGTTTTTT; CDR3 protein: CASSQFRSPGELFF
D gene: -; J gene: TRBJ1-3; V gene: TRBV9; clone size: -; CDR3 DNA: TGTGCCAGCAGTGCCCAAGGACTTGGGGATGCCATATATTTT; CDR3 protein: CASSAQGLGDAIYF
D gene: TRBD2; J gene: TRBJ2-5; V gene: TRBV18; clone size: once; CDR3 DNA: TGTGCCAGCTCAAGCGGGAGCAGAGAGACCCAGTACTTC; CDR3 protein: CASSSGSRETQYF
D gene: TRBD1; J gene: TRBJ1-1; V gene: TRBV28; clone size: -; CDR3 DNA: TGTGCCAGCAGTTCGACAGGGAGCACTGAAGCTTTCTTT; CDR3 protein: CASSSTGSTEAFF